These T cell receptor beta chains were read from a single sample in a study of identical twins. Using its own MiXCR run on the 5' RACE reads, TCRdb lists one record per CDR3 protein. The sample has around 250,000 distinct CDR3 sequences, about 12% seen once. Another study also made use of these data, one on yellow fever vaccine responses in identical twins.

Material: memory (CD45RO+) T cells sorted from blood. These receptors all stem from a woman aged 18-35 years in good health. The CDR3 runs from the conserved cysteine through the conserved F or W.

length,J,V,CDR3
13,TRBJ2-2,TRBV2,CASSEEWRGELFF
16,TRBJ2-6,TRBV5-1,CASSLPMLSGANVLTF
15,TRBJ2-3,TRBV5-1,CASSTYSGSKDTQYF
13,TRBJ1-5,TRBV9,CASGTASNQPQHF
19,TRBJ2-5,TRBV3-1,CAFSLFPRAADPIQETQYF
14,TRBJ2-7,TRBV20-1,CSARSVWSTYEQYF
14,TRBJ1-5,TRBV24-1,CATSDGQGRQPQQF
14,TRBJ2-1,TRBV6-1,CASSGDREVDEQFF
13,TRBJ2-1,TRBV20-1,CSVLEGLNNEQFF
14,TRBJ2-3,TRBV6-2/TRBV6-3,CASSYSTSADTQYF
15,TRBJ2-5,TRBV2,CASSELSPGVETQYF